Detailed here is one T cell receptor (beta chain). The data originate from a study of cytomegalovirus exposure and HLA in healthy donors. The PCR had 60 Vbeta and 13 Jbeta primers. TCRdb's copy holds only in-frame clones and misses some; the assay was immunoSEQ multiplex PCR. This sample has 95,000 to 150,000 clones, with around 78% found just once. This CDR3 region has 18 residues. The V end was cut by 1 base, the J end by 0 bases, with 18 bases between. Germline CDR1 LNHNV, CDR2 YYDKDF (reference sequence). The chain links TRBV15 to TRBJ1-2, with D uncertain. The sequence was obtained from a man aged 50 or older in good health and CMV-seronegative. Sequencing was carried out using PBMCs. The CDR3 region has the DNA TGTGCCACCAGCAGAGCGGTGGGCTCCGGATACCCTAACTATGGCTACACCTTC. This encodes CATSRAVGSGYPNYGYTF.